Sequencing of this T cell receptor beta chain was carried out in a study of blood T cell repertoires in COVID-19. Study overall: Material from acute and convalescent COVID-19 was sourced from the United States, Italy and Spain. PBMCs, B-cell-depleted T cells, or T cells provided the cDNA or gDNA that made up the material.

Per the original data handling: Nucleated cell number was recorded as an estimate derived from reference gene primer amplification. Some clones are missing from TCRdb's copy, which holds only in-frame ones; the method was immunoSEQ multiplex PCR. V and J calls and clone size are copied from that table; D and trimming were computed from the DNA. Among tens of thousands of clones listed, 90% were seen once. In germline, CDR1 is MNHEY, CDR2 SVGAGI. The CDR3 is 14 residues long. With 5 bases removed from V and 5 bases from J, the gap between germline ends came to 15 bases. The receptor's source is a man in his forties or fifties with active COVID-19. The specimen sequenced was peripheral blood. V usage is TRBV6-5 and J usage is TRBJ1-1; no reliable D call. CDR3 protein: CASSREGGGTEAFF. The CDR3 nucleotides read TGTGCCAGCAGTCGTGAGGGTGGAGGGACTGAAGCTTTCTTT.